These 4 T cell receptor beta chains came from one sample sequenced in a study of blood T cells in healthy people across ages. It was with a sample-barcoded 5' primer and a J-beta primer mix that a second PCR of roughly 6 to 12 cycles was run. TCRdb re-derived calls from the 5' RACE reads in MiXCR, one entry per CDR3 protein. The table records approximately 810,000 distinct CDR3 sequences, under 40% of them present only once. What was sequenced was blood. The receptors come from a man younger than 30 in good health.

The CDR3: CASSRSQNRGSGELFF. Here the CDR3 DNA reads TGCGCCAGCAGCCGGAGCCAGAACAGGGGGTCCGGGGAGCTGTTTTTT. V and J are TRBV5-1 and TRBJ2-2; 8 positions match TRBD1. V shed 4 bases and J 6 bases; nucleotides not matched to a gene: 11. The germline CDR1 and CDR2 sequences are SGHRS and YFSETQ. The CDR3 has 16 residues.

This clonotype has at least ten counts. The genes are TRBV20-1 and TRBJ1-4; a weak D match, TRBD1 (5 bases). V lost 0 bases and J 0 bases, leaving 11 bases between the germline ends. Germline loops: CDR1 DFQATT, CDR2 SNEGSKA (reference sequence). CDR3 length: 16 residues. The CDR3 loop is CSARDLGGATNEKLFF. The CDR3 nucleotides are TGCAGTGCTAGAGATCTTGGAGGGGCAACTAATGAAAAACTGTTTTTT.

The rearrangement uses TRBV5-1 and TRBJ2-1; perhaps D is TRBD1 or TRBD2 (6 bases each). The end of the DNA fits TRBJ2-7 better, so the J call may be wrong. The CDR3 sequence is 15 residues long. Germline V lookup: CDR1 SGHRS, CDR2 YFSETQ. CDR3 DNA: TGCGCCAGCAGCCGAGACGGGGGCTCCTACAATGAGCAGTACTTC. This sequence encodes CASSRDGGSYNEQYF.

In this sample, this clonotype turned up many times. The V gene is TRBV4-3, the J gene TRBJ1-5, with TRBD1 identical over 7 bases. The CDR3 is 20 amino acids. V shed 1 base, J shed 2 bases, and the junction held 17 bases outside the gene matches. Germline V gives CDR1 LGHNA, CDR2 YSLEER. The CDR3: CASSQGFRDSRWGGNQPQHF. For the CDR3, the DNA is TGCGCCAGCAGCCAAGGATTCCGGGACAGCCGTTGGGGCGGCAATCAGCCCCAGCATTTT.